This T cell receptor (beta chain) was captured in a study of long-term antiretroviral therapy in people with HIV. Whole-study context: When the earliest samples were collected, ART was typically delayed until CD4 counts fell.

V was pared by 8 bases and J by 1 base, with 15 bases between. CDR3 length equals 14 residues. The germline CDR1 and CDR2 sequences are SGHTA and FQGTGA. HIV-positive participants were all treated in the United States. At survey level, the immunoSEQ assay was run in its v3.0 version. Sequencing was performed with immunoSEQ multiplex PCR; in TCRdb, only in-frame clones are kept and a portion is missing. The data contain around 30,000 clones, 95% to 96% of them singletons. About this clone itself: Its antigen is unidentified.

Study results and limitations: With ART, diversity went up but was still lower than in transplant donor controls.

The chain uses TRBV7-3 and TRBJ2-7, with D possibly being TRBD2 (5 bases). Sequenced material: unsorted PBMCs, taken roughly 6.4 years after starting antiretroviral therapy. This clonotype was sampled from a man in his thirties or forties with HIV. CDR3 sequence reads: CASSPDGGSYEQYF. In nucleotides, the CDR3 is TGTGCCAGCTCACCAGACGGAGGATCCTACGAGCAGTACTTC.